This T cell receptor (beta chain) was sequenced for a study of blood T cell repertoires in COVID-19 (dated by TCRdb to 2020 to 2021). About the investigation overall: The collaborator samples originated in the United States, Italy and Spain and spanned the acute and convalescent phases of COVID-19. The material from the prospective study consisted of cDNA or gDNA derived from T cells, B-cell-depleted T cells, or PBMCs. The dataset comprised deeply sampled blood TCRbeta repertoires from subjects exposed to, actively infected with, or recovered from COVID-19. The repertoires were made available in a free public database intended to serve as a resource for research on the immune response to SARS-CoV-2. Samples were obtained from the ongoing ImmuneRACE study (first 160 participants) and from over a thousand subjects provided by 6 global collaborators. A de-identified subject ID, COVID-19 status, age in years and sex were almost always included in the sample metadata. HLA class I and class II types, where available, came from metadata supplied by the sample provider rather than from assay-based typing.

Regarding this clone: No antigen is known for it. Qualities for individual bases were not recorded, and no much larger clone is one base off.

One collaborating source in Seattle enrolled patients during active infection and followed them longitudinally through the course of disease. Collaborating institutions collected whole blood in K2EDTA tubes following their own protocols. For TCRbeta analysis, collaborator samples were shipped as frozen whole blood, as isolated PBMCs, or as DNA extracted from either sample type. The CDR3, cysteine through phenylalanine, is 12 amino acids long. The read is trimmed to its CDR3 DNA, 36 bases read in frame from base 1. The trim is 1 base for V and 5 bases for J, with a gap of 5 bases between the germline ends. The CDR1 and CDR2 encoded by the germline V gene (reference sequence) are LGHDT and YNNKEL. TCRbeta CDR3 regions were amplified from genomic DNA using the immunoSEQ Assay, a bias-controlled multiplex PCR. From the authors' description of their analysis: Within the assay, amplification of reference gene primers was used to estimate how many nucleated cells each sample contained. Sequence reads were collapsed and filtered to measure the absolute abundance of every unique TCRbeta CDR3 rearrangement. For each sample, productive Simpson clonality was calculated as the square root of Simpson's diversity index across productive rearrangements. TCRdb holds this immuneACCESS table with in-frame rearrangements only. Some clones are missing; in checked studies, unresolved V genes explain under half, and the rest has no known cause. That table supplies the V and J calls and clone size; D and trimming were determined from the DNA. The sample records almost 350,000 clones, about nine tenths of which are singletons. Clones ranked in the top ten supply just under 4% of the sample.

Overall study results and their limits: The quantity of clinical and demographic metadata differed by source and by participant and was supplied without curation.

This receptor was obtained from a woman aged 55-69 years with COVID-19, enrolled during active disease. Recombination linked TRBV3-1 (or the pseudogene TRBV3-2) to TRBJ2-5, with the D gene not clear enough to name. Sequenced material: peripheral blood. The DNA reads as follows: TGTGCCAGCAGCCAAGTACTTGAGACCCAGTACTTC. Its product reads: CASSQVLETQYF.